The T cell receptor (beta chain) described here comes from a study of blood T cell repertoires in COVID-19. About the study: Material from acute and convalescent COVID-19 was sourced from the United States, Italy and Spain. Sources were T cells, B-cell-depleted T cells, or PBMCs; the material itself was cDNA or gDNA.

Per the original data handling: Reference gene primers were amplified, and this amplification served to estimate nucleated cell counts. Clones were sequenced by immunoSEQ multiplex PCR, and TCRdb holds only the in-frame ones, with some missing. V, J and clone size are taken as reported in that table, and D and trimming were inferred from the DNA itself. The repertoire includes about 200,000 clones, approximately 87% of them detected once, and roughly 6.2% sits in the top ten. The receptor's source is a man aged 55 to 70 who had recovered from COVID-19. The sequencing sample was made of peripheral blood.

DNA of the CDR3: TGTGCCAGCAGCAAACGAGCGGGGGGCACAGATACGCAGTATTTT. Residues: CASSKRAGGTDTQYF. This sequence joins TRBV7-9 and TRBJ2-3, with 8 bases that match TRBD2. Germline CDR1 SEHNR, CDR2 FQNEAQ (reference sequence). This CDR3 spans 15 amino acids. V was clipped by 5 bases and J by 1 base; unmatched bases: 5.